Each of the 30 T cell receptor beta chains below was sequenced from the same sample in a study of cytomegalovirus exposure and HLA in healthy donors. Vbeta (60) and Jbeta (13) primers were used in the PCR. TCRdb's copy holds only in-frame clones and misses some; the assay was immunoSEQ multiplex PCR. Seen here are over 150,000 clones, under 90% observed once, and the top ten hold approximately 4.8%. Sequencing was done on a sample of PBMCs. All receptors derive from a man younger than 40 in good health and CMV-seronegative.

The genes are TRBV6-4 and TRBJ2-2, with 8 bases matching TRBD1. The CDR3 has 16 amino acids. The germline gives CDR1 MRHNA, CDR2 SNTAGT. After removal of 6 bases from V and 0 bases from J, the junction contained 6 bases not matched to a gene. The CDR3 sequence is CASSPEGQANTGELFF. DNA for the CDR3: TGTGCCAGCAGCCCTGAGGGACAGGCGAACACCGGGGAGCTGTTTTTT.

CDR3 sequence reads: CASSDGTSDYNEQFF. CDR3 nucleotides: TGTGCCAGCAGTGATGGGACTAGCGACTACAATGAGCAGTTCTTC. The chain joins TRBV6-1 to TRBJ2-1, with TRBD2 matching 10 bases. This CDR3 region has 15 residues. The junction had 2 bases not matched to a gene; V was cut back by 3 bases and J by 3 bases. From germline, CDR1 is MNHNS and CDR2 SASEGT.

This rearrangement joins TRBV7-6 to TRBJ2-7; D perhaps matches TRBD2 (6 bases). The CDR3 totals 14 residues. Germline loops: CDR1 SGHVS, CDR2 FNYEAQ. Trimming cost V 1 base and J 5 bases, with 12 bases left between them. The CDR3, as DNA: TGTGCCAGCAGCTTAGATCGGGAGTTCCACGAGCAGTACTTC. Protein product: CASSLDREFHEQYF.

This sequence joins TRBV5-8 and TRBJ2-2; 10 nucleotides match TRBD2. The CDR3 runs 15 residues. The germline CDR1 and CDR2 sequences are SGHTS and YDEGEE. The trim removed 3 bases at V and 6 bases at J, leaving 5 bases unmatched. The CDR3 sequence is CASSSGLANAGELFF. CDR3 bases: TGTGCCAGCAGCTCGGGACTAGCGAATGCCGGGGAGCTGTTTTTT.

The sample holds a few counts of this clone. The CDR3 nucleotides read TGTGCCAGCAGCTCACCGGGACAGGAGACACCCCTCCACTTT. Translated, it gives CASSSPGQETPLHF. The rearrangement joins TRBV9 to TRBJ1-6; 8 bases agree with TRBD1. The CDR3 spans 14 residues. Germline trimming cut 4 bases from V and 11 bases from J; bases unmatched to any gene: 8. Germline V gene lookup returns CDR1 SGDLS and CDR2 YYNGEE.

The rearrangement uses TRBV28 and TRBJ1-1, with a tentative D call TRBD1 (6 bases). The CDR3 is 14 residues long. The germline CDR1 and CDR2 sequences are MDHEN and SYDVKM. V lost 4 bases and J lost 6, with 15 bases in between. The CDR3 is CASSSGTTIAEAFF. As DNA, the CDR3 is TGTGCCAGCAGTTCCGGGACAACAATCGCTGAAGCTTTCTTT.

The V gene is TRBV6-1, the J gene TRBJ1-2; no reliable D call. V shed 1 base and J shed 5 bases, with 11 bases lying between them. In germline, CDR1 is MNHNS, CDR2 SASEGT. This CDR3 contains 14 residues. CDR3 protein: CASSEGGWEYGYTF. CDR3 sequence (DNA): TGTGCCAGCAGTGAAGGCGGCTGGGAGTATGGCTACACCTTC.

The gene calls are TRBV29-1 and TRBJ1-1, with TRBD1 as a possible D gene (5 bases). Germline V gene data show CDR1 as SQVTM and CDR2 as ANQGSEA. The length of the CDR3 is 13 residues. V was shortened by 7 bases and J by 5 bases, with 17 bases between the two germline ends. The CDR3 loop is CSAVAGERTEAFF. CDR3 bases: TGCAGCGCCGTGGCGGGGGAGAGAACTGAAGCTTTCTTT.

The chain employs TRBV6-5 and TRBJ2-7, with D maybe TRBD2 (5 bases). V lost 3 bases and J 3 bases, leaving 12 bases between the germline ends. CDR1 is MNHEY, CDR2 SVGAGI, per germline. The CDR3 spans 14 residues. The CDR3 loop reads CASSYGPTNYEQYF. As DNA, the CDR3 is TGTGCCAGCAGTTATGGACCGACTAACTACGAGCAGTACTTC.

The V and J genes are TRBV5-8 and TRBJ2-2; possible D gene TRBD1, 5 bases. Germline V CDR1 and CDR2: SGHTS, YDEGEE. This CDR3 region has 15 residues. Trimming stripped 0 bases from V and 0 bases from J, with 6 bases between. The CDR3 is CASSLEGTNTGELFF. Written as DNA, the CDR3 is TGTGCCAGCAGCTTGGAGGGGACGAACACCGGGGAGCTGTTTTTT.

The DNA for the CDR3 is TGTGCCAGCAGCCCTCCGGGACAGGGTGAGCAGTACTTC. Protein: CASSPPGQGEQYF. The rearrangement links TRBV5-4 to TRBJ2-7; 9 bases map to TRBD1. The V gene end was trimmed by 4 bases and the J gene end by 7 bases; junction bases not matched to a gene: 6. The CDR3 is 13 residues long. Germline V lookup: CDR1 SGHNT, CDR2 YYREEE (reference sequence).

The chain carries TRBV27 and TRBJ1-1, with 7 bases that match TRBD1. V gave up 2 bases and J gave up 5 bases; unmatched junction bases: 5. Germline V CDR1 and CDR2: MNHEY, SMNVEV (reference sequence). This CDR3 region has 14 residues. DNA of the CDR3: TGTGCCAGCAGTTTAGGACAGGTGGGAACTGAAGCTTTCTTT. Its protein product is CASSLGQVGTEAFF.

The chain recombines TRBV5-1 with TRBJ2-1, with 12 bases identical to TRBD2. CDR1 is SGHRS, CDR2 YFSETQ, per germline. The trim removed 0 bases at V and 8 bases at J, leaving 6 bases unmatched. CDR3 length: 16 residues. The CDR3 nucleotides are TGCGCCAGCAGCTTGGCGACTAGCGGGAGTTTGGATGAGCAGTTCTTC. Protein sequence: CASSLATSGSLDEQFF.

The chain couples TRBV28 to TRBJ2-5; D possibly corresponds to TRBD1 (5 bases). The CDR3 spans 16 residues. Germline values: CDR1 MDHEN, CDR2 SYDVKM. Trimming cost V 1 base and J 1 base, with 13 bases left between them. CDR3 nucleotide sequence: TGTGCCAGCAGTTTATTCCGGGTGGGGCGCCAAGAGACCCAGTACTTC. Residues: CASSLFRVGRQETQYF.

The chain couples TRBV5-4 to TRBJ1-4; no clear D gene. The CDR3 contains 16 residues. V was clipped by 3 bases and J by 4 bases, with 16 bases between them. Germline values: CDR1 SGHNT, CDR2 YYREEE (reference sequence). CDR3 amino acids: CASSWWGGQDNEKLFF. The DNA of the CDR3 is TGTGCCAGCAGCTGGTGGGGAGGTCAGGATAATGAAAAACTGTTTTTT.

In its sample, this clone was seen a few times. The CDR3 region is CATSRDRGGGFRAKNIQYF. The CDR3 nucleotides are TGTGCCACCAGCAGAGATCGCGGGGGGGGGTTTCGAGCCAAAAACATTCAGTACTTC. The rearrangement uses TRBV15 and TRBJ2-4; 9 bases agree with TRBD2. CDR1 is LNHNV and CDR2 is YYDKDF in the germline V gene (reference sequence). The CDR3 has 19 residues. Trimming removed 0 bases from V and 0 bases from J; junction bases left unmatched: 9.

The chain links TRBV29-1 to TRBJ2-7; 11 bases line up with TRBD1. Trimming took 4 bases from V and 2 from J; bases not matched to a gene: 13. Germline values: CDR1 SQVTM, CDR2 ANQGSEA. This CDR3 spans 17 amino acids. The CDR3 DNA sequence: TGCAGCGTTGTCTTTGGGGGCCCGGGACAGGGGGCCTACGAGCAGTACTTC. Protein product: CSVVFGGPGQGAYEQYF.

This chain links TRBV6-1 with TRBJ1-1; 8 nucleotides match TRBD1. The CDR3 contains 15 residues. Germline CDR1 is MNHNS and CDR2 is SASEGT. With V trimmed by 6 bases and J by 3 bases, 9 bases remained unmatched. The CDR3 nucleotides read TGTGCCAGCAGCTTCGGGACAGGTGTCGACACTGAAGCTTTCTTT. Translating gives CASSFGTGVDTEAFF.

The CDR3 DNA follows: TGTGCCAGCAGTTTCGGCGGAGGCGGTTATGGCTACACCTTC. The encoded protein is CASSFGGGGYGYTF. The chain is built from TRBV27 and TRBJ1-2; D not certain. Trimming took off 3 bases at V and 5 bases at J, with 13 bases between the two ends. The CDR3 spans 14 residues. The germline gives CDR1 MNHEY, CDR2 SMNVEV (reference sequence).

CDR3 DNA sequence: TGTGCCAGCAGCATTACAGGGGGCGAGGGGAACGAGCAGTACTTC. Its translation is CASSITGGEGNEQYF. The genes are TRBV5-6 and TRBJ2-7, with 9 bases matching TRBD1. V shed 4 bases, J shed 5 bases, and the junction held 10 bases outside the gene matches. The germline CDR1 and CDR2 sequences are SGHDT and YYEEEE. This CDR3 region has 15 residues.

Remarks on this clone: Within the sample, other DNA sequences also encode this same CDR3. The chain carries TRBV7-9 and TRBJ2-7, with 9 nucleotides matching TRBD2. J was trimmed by 3 bases and V by 0 bases; bases with no gene match: 6. This CDR3 has 16 amino acids. Per the germline V gene, CDR1 is SEHNR and CDR2 is FQNEAQ (reference sequence). The chain's CDR3 is CASSLALAGLNYEQYF. CDR3 nucleotide sequence: TGTGCCAGCAGCTTAGCCCTAGCGGGGTTGAACTACGAGCAGTACTTC.

The J gene is TRBJ2-1, the V gene TRBV5-1, with TRBD1 as a possible D gene (5 bases). The CDR3 covers 15 residues. With 2 bases removed from V and 3 bases from J, the gap between germline ends came to 12 bases. The germline gives CDR1 SGHRS, CDR2 YFSETQ. The CDR3 nucleotides are TGCGCCAGCAGCTTTGATCCAGGGAACTACAATGAGCAGTTCTTC. It yields the protein CASSFDPGNYNEQFF.

V is TRBV5-1 and J is TRBJ2-3, with 7 bases aligning to TRBD1. Germline trimming cut 1 base from V and 0 bases from J; bases unmatched to any gene: 11. CDR1 and CDR2 from the germline V gene are SGHRS and YFSETQ. CDR3 size: 18 residues. The CDR3 region is CASSLRNIKGQSTDTQYF. For the CDR3, the DNA is TGCGCCAGCAGCTTGAGAAATATAAAGGGACAGAGCACAGATACGCAGTATTTT. The full variable domain, in which reference TRBV5-1 and TRBJ2-3 provide the parts outside the CDR3, is KAGVTQTPRYLIKTRGQQVTLSCSPISGHRSVSWYQQTPGQGLQFLFEYFSETQRNKGNFPGRFSGRQFSNSRSEMNVSTLELGDSALYLCASSLRNIKGQSTDTQYFGPGTRLTVL.

The rearrangement links TRBV9 to TRBJ2-7, with 8 bases that match TRBD1. The ends lost 4 bases at V and 0 bases at J; junction bases unmatched: 6. From germline, CDR1 is SGDLS and CDR2 YYNGEE. The CDR3 covers 15 residues. This CDR3 reads CASSPTGVSSYEQYF. CDR3 nucleotides: TGTGCCAGCAGCCCGACAGGGGTAAGCTCCTACGAGCAGTACTTC.

The CDR3 region is CATSRDRVAGFYEQYF. CDR3 coding DNA: TGTGCCACCAGCAGGGACAGGGTGGCGGGGTTCTACGAGCAGTACTTC. This chain uses TRBV15 with TRBJ2-7; 8 nucleotides match TRBD1. CDR1 LNHNV and CDR2 YYDKDF come from the germline V gene (reference sequence). Trimming removed 3 bases from V and 3 bases from J; junction bases left unmatched: 10. The CDR3 runs 16 residues.

The chain combines TRBV19 with TRBJ1-1, with unresolved D. The CDR3 is 13 amino acids. Per germline, CDR1 LNHDA and CDR2 SQIVND (reference sequence). V was shortened by 3 bases and J by 7 bases, with 12 bases between the two germline ends. The CDR3 here is CASSIQPPYEAFF. CDR3 in DNA: TGTGCCAGTAGTATTCAACCGCCCTATGAAGCTTTCTTT.

This chain joins TRBV30 and TRBJ2-7; TRBD1 might be the D (6 bases). From germline, CDR1 is GTSNPN and CDR2 SVGIG (reference sequence). The V end lost 3 bases, the J end lost 6 bases, and 18 bases lay between the germline ends. The CDR3 is 14 amino acids. The CDR3 nucleotides are TGTGCCTGGAGCTTTGGACAGACCGATAGCGAGCAGTACTTC. Translated, it gives CAWSFGQTDSEQYF.

The rearrangement uses TRBV15 and TRBJ1-4, with 8 bases matching TRBD1. The germline gives CDR1 LNHNV, CDR2 YYDKDF (reference sequence). Trimming took 4 bases from V and 9 from J; bases not matched to a gene: 13. This CDR3 comprises 16 residues. This chain's CDR3 is CATSTRSPGGAQKLFF. The CDR3 nucleotides are TGTGCCACCAGCACAAGAAGTCCAGGGGGCGCCCAAAAACTGTTTTTT.

J is TRBJ2-7 and V is TRBV7-9, with TRBD2 as a possible D gene (5 bases). Germline lookup yields CDR1 SEHNR and CDR2 FQNEAQ (reference sequence). V lost 3 bases and J 3 bases, leaving 6 bases between the germline ends. The length of the CDR3 is 12 residues. CDR3 bases: TGTGCCAGCAGCTTCACTAGCTACGAGCAGTACTTC. Translated: CASSFTSYEQYF. The variable domain in full, completed from reference TRBV7-9 and TRBJ2-7, reads DTGVSQNPRHKITKRGQNVTFRCDPISEHNRLYWYRQTLGQGPEFLTYFQNEAQLEKSRLLSDRFSAERPKGSFSTLEIQRTEQGDSAMYLCASSFTSYEQYFGPGTRLTVT.

V is TRBV29-1 and J is TRBJ2-1, with a possible D match to TRBD1 (6 bases). V lost 7 bases, J lost 9 bases, and 19 bases lay in between. Germline V lookup: CDR1 SQVTM, CDR2 ANQGSEA. This CDR3 comprises 13 residues. DNA for the CDR3: TGCAGCGCAGGGGCAACTAGAGGAGTTGAGCAGTTCTTC. Its protein product is CSAGATRGVEQFF.